The clone carrying this TCR beta chain appeared many times. The CDR3 contains 16 residues. Deletions cut 3 bases from V and 0 bases from J, with 17 bases between. CDR1 and CDR2 (germline): SQVTM, ANQGSEA. These data originate in a study of human T cells and chemical hapten exposure. TCRdb re-called the RACE reads with MiXCR, one entry per CDR3 protein. The sample has approximately 400,000 distinct CDR3 sequences, 4.5% to 6% seen once. Sample time point: pre-sensitization, week 0. Sample treatment: therapeutic diphenylcyclopropenone sensitization with weekly scalp DPC. The genes are TRBV29-1 and TRBJ1-1; tentatively, D is TRBD1 (5 bases). This material consisted of whole blood, taken in connection with sensitization to the hapten diphenylcyclopropenone (DPC). This clonotype originated in a woman aged 45-65 years with alopecia areata. Some clones in this sample may be carry-over from other donors' samples. CDR3 nucleotide sequence: TGCAGCGTTGATTATGGCATTCGGGGGATGAACACTGAAGCTTTCTTT. Its protein product is CSVDYGIRGMNTEAFF.